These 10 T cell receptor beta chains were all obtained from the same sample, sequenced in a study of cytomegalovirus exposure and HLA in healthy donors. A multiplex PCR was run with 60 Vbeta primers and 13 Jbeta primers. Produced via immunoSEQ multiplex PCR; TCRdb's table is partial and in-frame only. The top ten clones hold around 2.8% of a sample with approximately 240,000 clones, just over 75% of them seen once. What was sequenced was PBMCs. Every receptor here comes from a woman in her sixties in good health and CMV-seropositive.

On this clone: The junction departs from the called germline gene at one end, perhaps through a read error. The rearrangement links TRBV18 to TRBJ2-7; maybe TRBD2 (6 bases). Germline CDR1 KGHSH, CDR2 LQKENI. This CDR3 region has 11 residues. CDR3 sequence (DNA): TGTGCCAGCCCACCGGAGGGGGAGCAGTACTTC. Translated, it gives CASPPEGEQYF. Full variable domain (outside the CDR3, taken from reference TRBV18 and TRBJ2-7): NAGVMQNPRHLVRRRGQEARLRCSPMKGHSHVYWYRQLPEEGLKFMVYLQKENIIDESGMPKERFSAEFPKEGPSILRIQQVVRGDSAAYFCASPPEGEQYFGPGTRLTVT.

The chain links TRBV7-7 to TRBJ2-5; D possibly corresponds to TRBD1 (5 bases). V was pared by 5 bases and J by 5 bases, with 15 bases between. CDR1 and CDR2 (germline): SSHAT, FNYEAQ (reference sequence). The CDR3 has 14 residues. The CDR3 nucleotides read TGTGCCAGCAGCCCAAGGATAGGGGTCGAGACCCAGTACTTC. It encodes CASSPRIGVETQYF. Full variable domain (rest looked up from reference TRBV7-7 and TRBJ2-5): GAGVSQSPRYKVTKRGQDVTLRCDPISSHATLYWYQQALGQGPEFLTYFNYEAQPDKSGLPSDRFSAERPEGSISTLTIQRTEQRDSAMYRCASSPRIGVETQYFGPGTRLLVL.

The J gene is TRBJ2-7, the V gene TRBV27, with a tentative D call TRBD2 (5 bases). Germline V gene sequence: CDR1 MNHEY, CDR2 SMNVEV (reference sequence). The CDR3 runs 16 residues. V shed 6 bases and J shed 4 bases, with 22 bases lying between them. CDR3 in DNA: TGTGCCAGCAGGATGAGGGAAACACCAGGATATTACGAGCAGTACTTC. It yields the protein CASRMRETPGYYEQYF.

The CDR3 loop is CASSQGGLVNTGELFF. The CDR3, as DNA: TGCGCCAGCAGCCAAGGTGGACTAGTAAACACCGGGGAGCTGTTTTTT. V usage is TRBV4-1 and J usage is TRBJ2-2; 7 positions agree with TRBD2. The CDR3 extends over 16 amino acids. Losses at the gene ends were 1 base for V and 2 bases for J; bases not matched to a gene: 4. Germline-derived CDR1 and CDR2 are MGHRA and YSYEKL.

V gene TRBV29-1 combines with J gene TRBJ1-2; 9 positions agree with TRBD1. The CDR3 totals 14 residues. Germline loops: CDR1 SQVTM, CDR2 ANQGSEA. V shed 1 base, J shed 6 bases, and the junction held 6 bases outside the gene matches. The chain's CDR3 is CSVEGGQGLDGYTF. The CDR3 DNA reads TGCAGCGTTGAAGGGGGACAGGGATTAGATGGCTACACCTTC.

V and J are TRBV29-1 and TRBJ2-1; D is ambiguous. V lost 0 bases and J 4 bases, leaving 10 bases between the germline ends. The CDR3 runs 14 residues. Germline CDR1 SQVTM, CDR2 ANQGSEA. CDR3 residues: CSVEDRRQYNEQFF. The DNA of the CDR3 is TGCAGCGTTGAAGACAGACGACAATACAATGAGCAGTTCTTC.

The CDR3 region is CAISEDRGGYTF. The CDR3 nucleotides read TGTGCCATCAGTGAAGACAGGGGTGGCTACACCTTC. The chain has TRBV10-3 and TRBJ1-2, with 8 positions matching TRBD1. There are 12 residues in the CDR3. V dropped 3 bases and J dropped 7; count of bases not matched to a gene: 1. CDR1 and CDR2 (germline): ENHRY, SYGVKD.

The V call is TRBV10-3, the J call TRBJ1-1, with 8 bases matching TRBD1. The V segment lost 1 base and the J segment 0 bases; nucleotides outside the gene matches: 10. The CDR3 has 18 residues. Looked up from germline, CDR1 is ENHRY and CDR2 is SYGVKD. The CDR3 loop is CAISEFLLQGGMNTEAFF. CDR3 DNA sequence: TGTGCCATCAGTGAGTTTCTTTTACAGGGGGGGATGAACACTGAAGCTTTCTTT.

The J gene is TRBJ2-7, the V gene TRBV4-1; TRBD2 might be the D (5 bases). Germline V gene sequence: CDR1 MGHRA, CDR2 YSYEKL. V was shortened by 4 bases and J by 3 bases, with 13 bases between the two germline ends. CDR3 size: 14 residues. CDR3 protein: CASSPRDSVYEQYF. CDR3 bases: TGCGCCAGCAGCCCTCGGGATAGCGTCTACGAGCAGTACTTC.

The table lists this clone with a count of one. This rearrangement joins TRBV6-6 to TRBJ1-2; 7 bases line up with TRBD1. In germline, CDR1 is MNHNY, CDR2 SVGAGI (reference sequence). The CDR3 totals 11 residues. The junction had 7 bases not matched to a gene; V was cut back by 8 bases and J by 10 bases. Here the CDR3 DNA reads TGTGCCAGCGGACGACAGGGAATCTACACCTTC. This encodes CASGRQGIYTF.